This entry features one T cell receptor beta chain sequence. The CDR3 has 17 residues. As processed by the authors: Amplification from reference gene primers served as the basis for estimated nucleated cell counts. TCRdb keeps only in-frame clones here, not all; method: immunoSEQ multiplex PCR. V and J calls and clone size follow that table, whereas D and trimming were derived from the DNA. The repertoire includes roughly 57,000 clones, roughly three quarters of them detected once, and roughly 3.2% sits in the top ten. The source of the sample is a study of blood T cell repertoires in COVID-19. Study background: Both acute and convalescent COVID-19 samples were obtained from the United States, Italy and Spain. T cells, B-cell-depleted T cells, or PBMCs provided the cDNA or gDNA that served as material.

The chain links TRBV21-1 to TRBJ1-6; the D call in the table, TRBD1, was not verified against the DNA. TRBV21-1 is reported as a pseudogene. The specimen was peripheral blood. The sequence was collected from a man in his 60s with acute or convalescent COVID-19. CDR3 DNA sequence: TGTGCCAGCAGCAAAGTAAGCAGGGGTTCCTATAATTCACCCCTCCACTTT. Translation gives CASSKVSRGSYNSPLHF.